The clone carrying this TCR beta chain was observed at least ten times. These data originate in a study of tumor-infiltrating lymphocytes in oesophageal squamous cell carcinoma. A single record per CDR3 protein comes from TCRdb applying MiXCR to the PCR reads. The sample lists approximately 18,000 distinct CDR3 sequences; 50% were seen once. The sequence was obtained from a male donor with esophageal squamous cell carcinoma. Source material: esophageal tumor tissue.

Here the CDR3 reads CASSQQSGSSYEQYF. DNA for the CDR3: TGTGCCAGCAGCCAACAAAGCGGGAGCTCATACGAGCAGTACTTC. The chain is built from TRBV7-2 and TRBJ2-7; TRBD2 matches at 8 bases. The V gene's germline CDR1 is SGHTA and CDR2 FQGNSA. Losses at the gene ends were 5 bases for V and 4 bases for J; bases not matched to a gene: 10. The CDR3 loop spans 15 amino acids.